The present entry profiles one T cell receptor (beta chain) with its context. This clone was picked up a small number of times. The target of this receptor is not known. Base qualities are not provided; no much larger clone lies one nucleotide away. A total of under 35 patients with locally advanced or metastatic urothelial carcinoma, treated at Memorial Sloan Kettering on a trial protocol, made up the cohort. Peripheral blood mononuclear cells were collected pretreatment and during treatment, with between 1 and 8 total time points obtained per patient. The Qiagen DNeasy Blood extraction kit was used to purify genomic DNA from total PBMCs and from tumor samples. PBMCs were collected pretreatment and during treatment, and were isolated and stored as previously described. This sample was taken from a study of PD-L1 blockade in urothelial cancer (dated by TCRdb to between 2016 and 2019). Concerning the study at large: Therapy was started at some point between 2014 and 2016 for all patients, and atezolizumab 1,200 mg was administered intravenously every 3 weeks. About 85% of the roughly 30 patients were males with bladder-origin urothelial cancer, and 18 of 29 reported a prior smoking history. Patients had an ECOG performance status of 0 or 1 and had received between 0 and 3 prior chemotherapy regimens. Blood samples were analyzed at two time points: 3 weeks after treatment start (second dose) and 6 weeks after treatment start. A median of about 150,000 T cells and some 84,000 unique TCRs was obtained from blood samples, and a median clonality of around 0.08 was observed. The study, an exploratory multi-omic analysis, examined somatic, immune and clinical correlates of response to PD-L1 blockade with atezolizumab in urothelial cancer. Pretreatment tumor samples, along with matched peripheral blood serially collected before and after atezolizumab treatment, were subjected to TCR sequencing. Durable clinical benefit was defined as progression-free survival longer than 6 months, and TCR features were also tested against progression-free and overall survival. In the same patients, whole exome sequencing and RNA sequencing of pretreatment tumors were performed in addition to TCR sequencing. Under 10 patients achieved durable clinical benefit and approximately 20 did not. Under 30 patients had pretreatment blood TCR-seq, some 25 had at least one posttreatment blood collection, and some 25 had tumor TCR-seq. The paper as a whole reports these results and caveats: Greater expansion of tumor-associated TCR clones in peripheral blood 3 weeks after the start of treatment was observed in patients with durable benefit (n of about 20, p = 0.022). A pretreatment peripheral blood TCR clonality below the median was linked to improved progression-free and overall survival. Because the sample size was small (n ≈ 28) and many of the analyses were exploratory, the results are meant to be hypothesis-generating.

Synthetic TCR analog templates were spiked into each PCR to estimate absolute template abundance from read counts. TCRbeta CDR3 regions were amplified from genomic DNA with bias-controlled V and J gene primers using the immunoSEQ assay. Sequencing of rearranged TCRbeta segments was performed at approximately 20X coverage. In the original analysis: Sequencing errors were corrected by clustering and CDR3s were annotated against IMGT to assign V, D and J genes. Downstream analyses used only productive TCRbeta rearrangements and left out out-of-frame or stop-codon sequences. To compute clonality, Shannon entropy was normalized by the log of the number of unique productive sequences and then subtracted from one. Clones differing between time points or between blood and tumor were identified by Fisher's exact test with Benjamini-Hochberg correction at adjusted p below 0.01. Entries here come from immuneACCESS through TCRdb and include only in-frame sequences with V and J called. Some clones fail to appear in such tables; in the studies checked, an unresolved V gene covers under half of the shortfall, and the cause of the remainder is unknown. V and J calls plus clone size are reproduced from that table; the DNA served to infer D and trimming. The sample profile shows 100,000 or so clones; roughly nine tenths of them were found once. The ten largest clones take up approximately 0.88% of the sample.

CDR1 SGHTA and CDR2 FQGTGA were looked up in the germline V gene. Counted from cysteine to phenylalanine, this CDR3 has 19 amino acids. Only the CDR3 region is kept as DNA, spanning 57 bases read in frame from base 1. Trimming removed 0 bases from V and 3 bases from J, leaving 24 bases between the germline ends. The receptor comes from a woman of 80 years or more with urothelial cancer. Rearrangement joined TRBV7-3 to TRBJ2-7; the D gene is possibly TRBD2, with 6 bases matching. The input for sequencing was PBMCs, taken around atezolizumab (anti-PD-L1) treatment. The DNA sequence is TGTGCCAGCAGCTTAACTTCCCAAGACTCGGTAGCGGAGTACTACGAGCAGTACTTC. This yields the protein CASSLTSQDSVAEYYEQYF.